The 20 T cell receptor beta chains presented below share a single source sample, sequenced in a study of blood T cells in healthy people across ages. Then a second PCR, running roughly 7 to 11 cycles, was carried out with a sample-barcoded 5' primer and a J-beta primer mix. One entry per CDR3 protein results from TCRdb running MiXCR on the 5' RACE reads. In the table there are roughly 800,000 distinct CDR3 sequences, around 36% of which are singletons. The sample comprised blood. These receptors were taken from a man younger than 35 in good health.

The table lists this clonotype with a few counts. This chain uses TRBV12-3 or TRBV12-4 with TRBJ2-5; maybe TRBD2 (7 bases). V lost 6 bases, J lost 5 bases, and 16 bases lay in between. The CDR3 totals 14 residues. Written as DNA, the CDR3 is TGTGCCAGCAGCACTGGGGGGGGGCGGGAGACCCAGTACTTC. Encoded protein: CASSTGGGRETQYF.

This clonotype was seen more than once but under ten times. The genes are TRBV4-3 and TRBJ2-5; the D is unclear. V lost 0 bases and J lost 4, with 12 bases in between. The CDR3 sequence is 15 residues long. Per the germline V gene, CDR1 is LGHNA and CDR2 is YSLEER. The CDR3 bases are TGCGCCAGCAGCCAAGAAGCCGCGGCAAGAGAGACCCAGTACTTC. Translation gives CASSQEAAARETQYF.

Only a few counts were recorded for this clonotype. The chain links TRBV12-3 or TRBV12-4 to TRBJ1-2, with 7 bases fitting TRBD1. Trimming removed 5 bases from V and 4 bases from J; junction bases left unmatched: 7. The CDR3 has 14 residues. CDR3 bases: TGTGCCAGCAGTCCACAGGGGTTGGCCTATGGCTACACCTTC. Translation: CASSPQGLAYGYTF.

This sequence joins TRBV18 and TRBJ1-6; perhaps TRBD1 as D (6 bases). CDR3 length equals 14 residues. Between the trimmed V and J ends, which lost 3 bases and 8 bases, there was a span of 11 bases. CDR1 is KGHSH, CDR2 LQKENI, per germline. The CDR3, as DNA: TGTGCCAGCTCACCCGGGGGGGCTGATTCACCCCTCCACTTT. Its protein product is CASSPGGADSPLHF.

This chain links TRBV2 with TRBJ2-7; 10 positions match TRBD2. The germline gives CDR1 SNHLY, CDR2 FYNNEI. This CDR3 has 15 amino acids. With 2 bases clipped from V and 3 bases from J, the junction kept 4 bases outside the gene matches. The CDR3 nucleotides are TGTGCCAGCAGTGAATCTAGCGGGGGATTCTACGAGCAGTACTTC. Translating gives CASSESSGGFYEQYF.

This clonotype was observed many times. This sequence joins TRBV12-3 or TRBV12-4 and TRBJ1-2; no definite D call. This CDR3 spans 14 amino acids. V shed 6 bases and J shed 8 bases, with 19 bases lying between them. CDR3 amino acids: CASSRANAPVGYTF. Written as DNA, the CDR3 is TGTGCCAGCAGCCGGGCCAACGCCCCAGTAGGCTACACCTTC.

This clonotype was counted between two and nine times. V usage is TRBV27 and J usage is TRBJ1-2; tentatively, D is TRBD1 (5 bases). Germline CDR1 reads MNHEY; CDR2 reads SMNVEV (reference sequence). Trimming cost V 6 bases and J 5 bases, with 16 bases left between them. This CDR3 contains 14 residues. CDR3 amino acids: CASSLLGTKYGYTF. CDR3 nucleotides: TGTGCCAGCAGCCTTCTCGGGACGAAGTATGGCTACACCTTC.

V and J are TRBV28 and TRBJ2-5; tentatively, D is TRBD1 (6 bases). The CDR3 totals 16 residues. Between the trimmed V and J ends, which lost 5 bases and 1 base, there was a span of 17 bases. From germline, CDR1 is MDHEN and CDR2 SYDVKM. CDR3 residues: CASSPLALDSQETQYF. The CDR3 DNA reads TGTGCCAGCAGTCCCCTTGCCTTGGACAGCCAAGAGACCCAGTACTTC.

This chain's CDR3 is CASSPDRGDTLHF. The CDR3 nucleotides read TGTGCCAGCAGCCCAGACCGTGGGGATACCCTCCACTTT. This rearrangement joins TRBV7-2 to TRBJ1-6; D is unclear. CDR3 length equals 13 residues. Germline lookup yields CDR1 SGHTA and CDR2 FQGNSA. Between the trimmed V and J ends, which lost 5 bases and 14 bases, there was a span of 16 bases.

This clonotype has a handful of counts. The J gene is TRBJ2-3, the V gene TRBV18; D is unclear. Germline V gives CDR1 KGHSH, CDR2 LQKENI. Deletions cut 2 bases from V and 0 bases from J, with 12 bases between. CDR3 length: 16 residues. The CDR3 DNA reads as TGTGCCAGCTCACCAAATCGGGCCGCTAGCACAGATACGCAGTATTTT. This sequence encodes CASSPNRAASTDTQYF.

In its sample, this clonotype was seen a few times. The genes are TRBV27 and TRBJ1-1; unclear D gene. The CDR3 is 14 amino acids. Germline V gene lookup returns CDR1 MNHEY and CDR2 SMNVEV (reference sequence). Deletions cut 2 bases from V and 6 bases from J, with 13 bases between. In nucleotides, the CDR3 is TGTGCCAGCAGTTTAACTCCCGGGGTATCTGAAGCTTTCTTT. Encoded protein: CASSLTPGVSEAFF.

The CDR3 spells CASSLGAGGQTYEQYF. The DNA of the CDR3 is TGTGCCAGCAGCTTAGGGGCGGGGGGACAGACCTACGAGCAGTACTTC. This chain uses TRBV7-2 with TRBJ2-7, with a possible D match to TRBD2 (8 bases). The CDR3 extends over 16 amino acids. The V end lost 1 base, the J end lost 2 bases, and 15 bases lay between the germline ends. Germline lookup yields CDR1 SGHTA and CDR2 FQGNSA.

As for this clonotype: This clone may be a read error of a much larger clone one base away. The V gene is TRBV12-3 or TRBV12-4, the J gene TRBJ1-2; D uncertain. CDR3 size: 13 residues. The CDR3 is CAGSHSLNYGYTF. The CDR3 nucleotides are TGTGCCGGCAGCCACAGCCTTAACTATGGCTACACCTTC.

V gene TRBV20-1 combines with J gene TRBJ2-7, with D perhaps TRBD2 (6 bases). CDR1 DFQATT and CDR2 SNEGSKA come from the germline V gene (reference sequence). The length of the CDR3 is 14 residues. Trimming left V 6 bases short and J 0 bases short, with 15 bases between. The CDR3 nucleotides read TGCAGTGCCGAGGGCGGGGTATCCTCCTACGAGCAGTACTTC. Protein sequence: CSAEGGVSSYEQYF.

This clonotype was seen only a few times. The rearrangement links TRBV4-3 to TRBJ1-5, with D uncertain. CDR1 and CDR2 from the germline V gene are LGHNA and YSLEER. The CDR3 is 13 residues long. Between the trimmed V and J ends, which lost 1 base and 7 bases, there was a span of 8 bases. CDR3 nucleotide sequence: TGCGCCAGCAGCCAAGGGGTAGGACAGCCCCAGCATTTT. This encodes CASSQGVGQPQHF.

The V call is TRBV9, the J call TRBJ2-2; D gene ambiguous. From germline, CDR1 is SGDLS and CDR2 YYNGEE. CDR3 length: 15 residues. The V gene lost 0 bases and the J gene lost 5 bases, with 11 bases spanning the gap. As DNA, the CDR3 is TGTGCCAGCAGCGTAGATCCGGTTCGGACCGGGGAGCTGTTTTTT. Its protein product is CASSVDPVRTGELFF. The full variable domain, completed using reference TRBV9 and TRBJ2-2, is DSGVTQTPKHLITATGQRVTLRCSPRSGDLSVYWYQQSLDQGLQFLIQYYNGEERAKGNILERFSAQQFPDLHSELNLSSLELGDSALYFCASSVDPVRTGELFFGEGSRLTVL.

A word on this clonotype: At one of its ends the junction is not consistent with the germline gene, which may arise from a read error. The genes are TRBV7-8 and TRBJ1-1; D remains ambiguous. Germline V gene sequence: CDR1 SGHVS, CDR2 FQNEAQ. The CDR3 sequence is 13 residues long. CDR3 amino acids: CACSLQVNTEAFF. CDR3 DNA: TGTGCCTGCAGCTTACAAGTGAACACTGAAGCTTTCTTT.

CDR3 region: CASSKGQGLTDTQYF. The CDR3 DNA is TGTGCCAGCAGCAAGGGACAGGGTCTCACAGATACGCAGTATTTT. The chain links TRBV7-9 to TRBJ2-3, with 9 bases identical to TRBD1. Looked up from germline, CDR1 is SEHNR and CDR2 is FQNEAQ (reference sequence). CDR3 length: 15 residues. Trimming took 5 bases from V and 2 from J; bases not matched to a gene: 5.

Worth noting for this clonotype: This may arise from a read error, as a much more abundant clone is one base away. This chain joins TRBV18 and TRBJ2-1; D gene uncertain. The V end lost 6 bases, the J end lost 10 bases, and 4 bases lay between the germline ends. The CDR3 consists of 9 residues. In germline, CDR1 is KGHSH, CDR2 LQKENI. CDR3 DNA: TGTGCCAGCTCCTACGAGCAGTTCTTC. Translation gives CASSYEQFF. The full variable domain, rest sourced from reference TRBV18 and TRBJ2-1, is NAGVMQNPRHLVRRRGQEARLRCSPMKGHSHVYWYRQLPEEGLKFMVYLQKENIIDESGMPKERFSAEFPKEGPSILRIQQVVRGDSAAYFCASSYEQFFGPGTRLTVL.

This clonotype was detected a few times. The chain employs TRBV11-2 and TRBJ2-1, with TRBD2 matching over 10 bases. The germline V gene encodes CDR1 SGHAT and CDR2 FQNNGV. After removal of 4 bases from V and 8 bases from J, the junction contained 14 bases not matched to a gene. This CDR3 has 17 residues. Here the CDR3 DNA reads TGTGCCAGCAGCTCCTGGAAAGCGGGGGGGCCATTCTATGAGCAGTTCTTC. It translates to CASSSWKAGGPFYEQFF. The whole variable domain, filled in from reference TRBV11-2 and TRBJ2-1, reads EAGVAQSPRYKIIEKRQSVAFWCNPISGHATLYWYQQILGQGPKLLIQFQNNGVVDDSQLPKDRFSAERLKGVDSTLKIQPAKLEDSAVYLCASSSWKAGGPFYEQFFGPGTRLTVL.